This is a list of T cell receptor beta chains from one sample in a study of identical twins. TCRdb reprocessed the 5' RACE reads with MiXCR, giving one entry per CDR3 protein. The table shows around 680,000 distinct CDR3 sequences, with 8.5% to 9% occurring only once. Separately, the same data were catalogued under a study of yellow fever vaccine responses in identical twins.

The sample was PBMCs. Every receptor here comes from a woman under 30 in good health. Each CDR3 is given with its conserved first and last residue. D genes are given only for firm matches. Size values are once, few and many counts, or a class for expanded clones, and some rows have none.

NA	TRBV4-3	TRBJ1-2	few	TGCGCCAGCAGCCAAGATCGTGACAGACTAAACTATGGCTACACCTTC	CASSQDRDRLNYGYTF
NA	TRBV12-3/TRBV12-4	TRBJ2-1	many	TGTGCCAGCAGTTGGGTCCCTAGCGATTCTGAGCAGTTCTTC	CASSWVPSDSEQFF
NA	TRBV6-2/TRBV6-3	TRBJ2-5	many	TGTGCCAGCAGTTACGAGATTCGGGAGACCCAGTACTTC	CASSYEIRETQYF
NA	TRBV15	TRBJ2-1	NA	TGTGCCACCAGCAGAGATGGGGCAGGGGATTACAATGAGCAGTTCTTC	CATSRDGAGDYNEQFF
NA	TRBV12-5	TRBJ2-2	few	TGTGCTAGTGGTTTAGGTCAGAACACCGGGGAGCTGTTTTTT	CASGLGQNTGELFF
NA	TRBV18	TRBJ1-1	NA	TGTGCCAGCTCACCACTAAGACAGCCCAACACTGAAGCTTTCTTT	CASSPLRQPNTEAFF
NA	TRBV29-1	TRBJ2-5	NA	TGCAGCGTCAAATATACCGGGACGCAAGAGACCCAGTACTTC	CSVKYTGTQETQYF
NA	TRBV3-1	TRBJ2-1	few	TGTGCCAGCAGCCAAGTGTTCGATGAGCAGTTCTTC	CASSQVFDEQFF
NA	TRBV5-6	TRBJ2-1	NA	TGTGCCAGCAGCTTGGTCCCGGATTCCTACAATGAGCAGTTCTTC	CASSLVPDSYNEQFF
NA	TRBV20-1	TRBJ2-7	few	TGCAGTGTTCAGGGAAGGACCTTATACGAGCAGTACTTC	CSVQGRTLYEQYF
NA	TRBV7-2	TRBJ2-2	many	TGTGCCAGCAGCTTAGCGTTGCCCGGGGAGCTGTTTTTT	CASSLALPGELFF
TRBD1	TRBV6-5	TRBJ1-1	few	TGTGCCAGCAGTTACGGACAGGGAAGTACTGAAGCTTTCTTT	CASSYGQGSTEAFF
NA	TRBV3-1	TRBJ2-6	many	TGTGCCAGCAGCCTCCGAGGAGGGGCCAACGTCCTGACTTTC	CASSLRGGANVLTF
NA	TRBV29-1	TRBJ2-1	many	TGCAGCGCCGGGAGTTCCCAACACAATGAGCAGTTCTTC	CSAGSSQHNEQFF
NA	TRBV10-3	TRBJ2-1	NA	TGTGCCATCAGCCGGGACAAGCAACACAATGAGCAGTTCTTC	CAISRDKQHNEQFF
NA	TRBV5-1	TRBJ2-1	few	TGCGCCAGCAGCGTGTCCGGGACTCTCTACAATGAGCAGTTCTTC	CASSVSGTLYNEQFF
NA	TRBV6-5	TRBJ2-5	NA	TGTGCCAGCAGTTACTCACAGGGCGGGTACGAGACCCAGTACTTC	CASSYSQGGYETQYF
NA	TRBV5-1	TRBJ1-6	NA	TGCGCCAGCAGCTTTAACGGCAATTCACCCCTCCACTTT	CASSFNGNSPLHF
TRBD2	TRBV7-8	TRBJ2-3	many	TGTGCCAGCAGCGAGACAGGGATCTTACTAGCGGGGAGTCAAGATACGCAGTATTTT	CASSETGILLAGSQDTQYF
NA	TRBV7-2	TRBJ2-1	many	TGTGCCAGCAGCGGCAGCCCCCCCAATGAGCAGTTCTTC	CASSGSPPNEQFF
NA	TRBV30	TRBJ2-3	few	TGTGCCTGGAGTGTACGCATCACAGATACGCAGTATTTT	CAWSVRITDTQYF
TRBD2	TRBV3-1	TRBJ2-4	NA	TGTGCCAGCAGCCATGGGAGCGGGGGGACCTACGGGGAAACCAAAAACATTCAGTACTTC	CASSHGSGGTYGETKNIQYF
TRBD2	TRBV28	TRBJ2-5	many	TGTGCCAGCAGTTTCTACGGAGCGACTAGCGGGAGCGGGGAGACCCAGTACTTC	CASSFYGATSGSGETQYF
TRBD1	TRBV20-1	TRBJ1-5	many	TGCAGTGCTGGAGGGGACAGGGGGCTTCAGCCCCAGCATTTT	CSAGGDRGLQPQHF
TRBD2	TRBV7-9	TRBJ2-1	few	TGTGCCAGCAGCTTTTTAAGCGGGAATACCCTCTCGTTCTTC	CASSFLSGNTLSFF
TRBD2	TRBV7-2	TRBJ2-7	many	TGTGCCAGCAGCTTAGCAGGAGGTAGCGGGAACTACGAGCAGTACTTC	CASSLAGGSGNYEQYF
NA	TRBV9	TRBJ2-3	many	TGTGCCAGCAGTGCGGGAAGCACAGATACGCAGTATTTT	CASSAGSTDTQYF
NA	TRBV10-3	TRBJ2-1	many	TGTGCCATCAGTCCAAACGGGGAGGATGAGCAGTTCTTC	CAISPNGEDEQFF
NA	TRBV6-1	TRBJ2-2	NA	TGTGCCAGCAGTGAAGCGGTGTCCGGGGAGCTGTTTTTT	CASSEAVSGELFF
TRBD2	TRBV24-1	TRBJ2-3	NA	TGTGCCACCAGTGACCTGACTAGCGGGGGGACAGATACGCAGTATTTT	CATSDLTSGGTDTQYF
NA	TRBV3-1	TRBJ1-1	NA	TGTGCCACCACCCAAGGCAGGGGAGAGGTGCCTGAAGCTTTCTTT	CATTQGRGEVPEAFF
NA	TRBV28	TRBJ2-1	NA	TGTGCCACCGACGGGACTTTTTCCTACAATGAGCAGTTCTTC	CATDGTFSYNEQFF
TRBD1	TRBV27	TRBJ2-1	few	TGTGCCAGCAGTCTCCTGGGGACAGGGTACAATGAGCAGTTCTTC	CASSLLGTGYNEQFF
NA	TRBV18	TRBJ2-1	many	TGTGCCAGCTCACCCTCTGGCGCGTTTAACAATGAGCAGTTCTTC	CASSPSGAFNNEQFF
NA	TRBV6-5	TRBJ1-5	NA	TGTGCCAGCAGTTACTCGTTGGGGGAAAACCAGCCCCAGCATTTT	CASSYSLGENQPQHF
NA	TRBV7-2	TRBJ1-4	few	TGTGCCAGCAGCCGCGAGAGGAGTACAACTAATGAAAAACTGTTTTTT	CASSRERSTTNEKLFF
TRBD2	TRBV20-1	TRBJ2-1	few	TGCAGTGCTCAAGTAGCGGGCGCTAGCTCCTACAATGAGCAGTTCTTC	CSAQVAGASSYNEQFF
TRBD2	TRBV6-2/TRBV6-3	TRBJ2-7	few	TGTGCCAGCAGTTACTCTGGCTTGGGGAGGGGAACCTACGAGCAGTACTTC	CASSYSGLGRGTYEQYF
NA	TRBV5-1	TRBJ2-5	NA	TGCGCCAGCAGCACGGGATTCCCGGGGGGCGAGACCCAGTACTTC	CASSTGFPGGETQYF
TRBD1	TRBV28	TRBJ2-7	few	TGTGCCAGCAGAGGGACAGGGGGGAACGAGCAGTACTTC	CASRGTGGNEQYF
TRBD1	TRBV3-1	TRBJ2-5	NA	TGTGCCAGCAGCCCGTCCCGGGACAGGGGTTGGAAAGAGACCCAGTACTTC	CASSPSRDRGWKETQYF
TRBD2	TRBV5-7	TRBJ2-3	NA	TGTGCCAGCAGCTTGATATGGCTAGCGGGCCCCACAGATACGCAGTATTTT	CASSLIWLAGPTDTQYF
NA	TRBV5-1	TRBJ2-3	few	TGCGCCAGCAGCTTGGCCTTGAAAGATACGCAGTATTTT	CASSLALKDTQYF
NA	TRBV24-1	TRBJ1-5	few	TGTGCCACCAGTGATACTAAGGGGTATCAGCCCCAGCATTTT	CATSDTKGYQPQHF
TRBD2	TRBV7-2	TRBJ2-3	NA	TGTGCCAGCAGCGGAGCCGGGACTAGGGGGGGGGATACGCAGTATTTT	CASSGAGTRGGDTQYF
NA	TRBV28	TRBJ2-1	NA	TGTGCCAGCAGTTTAGCGACGACCCGGGAAGATGAGCAGTTCTTC	CASSLATTREDEQFF
NA	TRBV6-1	TRBJ2-7	NA	TGTGCCAGCAGTATGCTCCGGGGCTACGAGCAGTACTTC	CASSMLRGYEQYF
TRBD2	TRBV7-2	TRBJ2-3	many	TGTGCCAGCAGCTCCGTCGCGGGGGTAGGTGATGCAGATACGCAGTATTTT	CASSSVAGVGDADTQYF
NA	TRBV29-1	TRBJ2-7	many	TGCAGCGTTGAAGACGGAGACGGGGTGCCCTCAACCGAGCAGTACTTC	CSVEDGDGVPSTEQYF
NA	TRBV27	TRBJ1-1	few	TGTGCCAGCAGTCCCGGACAGTCGGGGACTGAAGCTTTCTTT	CASSPGQSGTEAFF
NA	TRBV18	TRBJ2-7	NA	TGTGCCAGCTCACCACAACTAGAATCCTACGAGCAGTACTTC	CASSPQLESYEQYF
NA	TRBV14	TRBJ2-5	few	TGTGCCAGCAGCCCTATCGGGACTGTTAAAGAGACCCAGTACTTC	CASSPIGTVKETQYF